This T cell receptor beta chain was captured in a study of cytomegalovirus exposure and HLA in healthy donors. Whole-study findings and limits: Sequencing likely caused a cluster of highly shared sequence variants. Reportedly, cytomegalovirus status was diagnosed with high sensitivity and specificity. Sequencing depth roughly uniform across donors was assumed in presence/absence analyses. Immune exposure information available was restricted to CMV serostatus.

PCR employed 60 Vbeta and 13 Jbeta primers. This table comes from immunoSEQ multiplex PCR, and its TCRdb copy is limited to in-frame clones, with some not included. Of about 120,000 clones listed, 66% are singletons. For this clone: Its antigen is currently unknown.

Germline CDR1 MNHEY, CDR2 SMNVEV (reference sequence). The CDR3 runs to 12 residues. V gave up 5 bases and J gave up 5 bases, with 7 bases separating them. Material for sequencing was PBMCs. The chain has TRBV27 and TRBJ1-5; D not certain. The TCR was taken from a man younger than 35 in good health and CMV-seronegative. The CDR3 protein is CASSTGYQPQHF. DNA for the CDR3: TGTGCCAGCAGTACTGGTTATCAGCCCCAGCATTTT.